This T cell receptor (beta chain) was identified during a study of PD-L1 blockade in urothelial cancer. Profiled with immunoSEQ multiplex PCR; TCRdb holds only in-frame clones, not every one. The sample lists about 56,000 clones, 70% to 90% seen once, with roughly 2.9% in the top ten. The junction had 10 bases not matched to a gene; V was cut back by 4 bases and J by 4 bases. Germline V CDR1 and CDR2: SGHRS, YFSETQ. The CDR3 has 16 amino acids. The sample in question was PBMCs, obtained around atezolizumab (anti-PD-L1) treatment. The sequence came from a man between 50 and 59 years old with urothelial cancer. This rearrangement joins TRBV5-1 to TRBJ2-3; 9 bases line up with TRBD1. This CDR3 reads CASSASGTGTADTQYF. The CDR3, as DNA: TGCGCCAGCAGCGCCTCCGGGACAGGGACCGCAGATACGCAGTATTTT.